This TCR beta chain stems from a study of technical replicates of blood from a handful of donors. The data were produced by immunoSEQ multiplex PCR, yet TCRdb's version contains in-frame clones alone and is incomplete. The sample records 60,000 to 65,000 clones, less than 90% being singletons. CDR1 is ENHRY and CDR2 is SYGVKD in the germline V gene. The length of the CDR3 is 15 residues. The ends lost 6 bases at V and 4 bases at J; junction bases unmatched: 6. The gene calls are TRBV10-3 and TRBJ2-1; TRBD1 matches at 10 bases. The sequencing input was PBMCs. This TCR came from a human donor in good health. Some clones in this sample may be carry-over from other donors' samples. The CDR3 DNA reads TGTGCCATCAGGGGGGACAGGGGCCCTTACAATGAGCAGTTCTTC. Encoded protein: CAIRGDRGPYNEQFF.